This TCR beta chain was recovered during a study of T-cell memory formation after mild COVID-19. The study, taken as a whole, reports: Several responding clones turned up in pre-infection memory, indicating that cross-reactive memory may have taken part.

Trimming removed 3 bases from V and 3 bases from J, with 11 bases in between. The CDR3 consists of 15 residues. In germline, CDR1 is MNHEY, CDR2 SVGAGI. This clonotype was picked up a small number of times. Antigen unknown. TCR alpha and TCR beta cDNA libraries carrying sample barcodes and UMIs came from 5'RACE with constant-segment primers. TCRdb reanalysed the 5' RACE reads using MiXCR and keeps one entry per CDR3 protein. The sample has under 250,000 distinct CDR3 sequences, 8% to 9.5% seen once. The sequence was obtained from a young man who had mild COVID-19 (a few samples of this study predate the infection). Cell type and time point are not known. Sequences were obtained from PBMCs or a T cell subset sorted from them (not recorded which). This chain connects TRBV6-5 to TRBJ2-2; D not resolved. CDR3 nucleotides: TGTGCCAGCAGTTATTCAACCTTAGACACCGGGGAGCTGTTTTTT. It is translated as CASSYSTLDTGELFF.